This T cell receptor beta chain was identified during a study of T cell responses to AZD1222 COVID-19 vaccine. This CDR3 region has 12 residues. V dropped 5 bases and J dropped 4 bases, with 9 bases sitting between them. Germline V CDR1 and CDR2: SGHVS, FQNEAQ. Repertoires were generated with immunoSEQ multiplex PCR, while TCRdb's copy carries only in-frame clones and drops some. Counted here are about 120,000 clones, about 92% occurring once; the ten biggest clones make up 4.5% to 6%. The sequence came from an adult who received the AZD1222 COVID-19 vaccine. The V and J genes are TRBV7-8 and TRBJ2-7; unclear D gene. The sequencing used peripheral blood, collected 28 days after the second AZD1222 dose. CDR3 in DNA: TGTGCCAGCAGCGCGACAATGTACGAGCAGTACTTC. It is translated as CASSATMYEQYF.